The 21 T cell receptor beta chains below all came from one sample that was sequenced in a study of T cells in Graves' hyperthyroidism and ophthalmopathy. TCR beta CDR3 regions were amplified from RNA. Researchers ran a first-round RT-PCR on the TCR CDR3 using the HTBI primer set. In TCRdb, the multiplex PCR reads were re-called with MiXCR into one record per CDR3 protein. The sample lists under 450,000 distinct CDR3 sequences, approximately 14% occurring once. The material sequenced was blood. These receptors were collected from a young woman with Graves' hyperthyroidism.

In its sample, this clonotype was seen a few times. V is TRBV19 and J is TRBJ2-5; a weak D match, TRBD2 (6 bases). The germline gives CDR1 LNHDA, CDR2 SQIVND (reference sequence). CDR3 length: 18 amino acids. Trimming shortened V by 3 bases and J by 0 bases, and 20 bases separated the two germline ends. The DNA of the CDR3 is TGTGCCAGTAGTATCCAGGGACCTATACGGGGGTACCAAGAGACCCAGTACTTC. It encodes CASSIQGPIRGYQETQYF.

This clonotype was found a few times. The CDR3 DNA sequence: TGTGCCAGCAGTCGATCTAAGGGGGTCGATACGCAGTATTTT. This codes for CASSRSKGVDTQYF. This chain links TRBV6-5 with TRBJ2-3; D possibly corresponds to TRBD1 (6 bases). This CDR3 has 14 amino acids. Germline CDR1 reads MNHEY; CDR2 reads SVGAGI. V lost 5 bases to trimming and J lost 6 bases, with 15 bases between them.

This clonotype was counted ten times or more. This chain links TRBV7-9 with TRBJ2-1; D gene ambiguous. The germline V gene encodes CDR1 SEHNR and CDR2 FQNEAQ (reference sequence). This CDR3 has 12 amino acids. With 1 base removed from V and 6 bases from J, the gap between germline ends came to 4 bases. CDR3 in DNA: TGTGCCAGCAGCTTAGAGGTCAATGAGCAGTTCTTC. As protein: CASSLEVNEQFF.

This clonotype was seen a few times. V usage is TRBV10-3 and J usage is TRBJ2-1, with D perhaps matching TRBD2 (5 bases). CDR1 and CDR2 from the germline V gene are ENHRY and SYGVKD. V was clipped by 5 bases and J by 10 bases, with 9 bases between them. The CDR3 sequence is 11 residues long. The CDR3 sequence is CAISLRVEQFF. Written as DNA, the CDR3 is TGTGCCATCAGTCTGCGGGTAGAGCAGTTCTTC.

In its sample, this clonotype was seen many times. This sequence joins TRBV11-3 and TRBJ2-1, with D unresolved. Germline V gene lookup returns CDR1 SGHNT and CDR2 YENEEA. The CDR3 has 16 residues. V lost 5 bases and J lost 7, with 21 bases in between. CDR3 loop: CASSPYVRESINEQFF. DNA for the CDR3: TGTGCCAGCAGCCCGTATGTTAGAGAGAGCATTAATGAGCAGTTCTTC.

This clonotype turned up a few times. This chain joins TRBV7-9 and TRBJ2-5, with TRBD1 as a possible D gene (6 bases). This CDR3 is 14 amino acids long. Trimming took 1 base from V and 6 from J, leaving 12 bases between them. Germline CDR1 SEHNR, CDR2 FQNEAQ (reference sequence). Here the CDR3 DNA reads TGTGCCAGCAGCTTAGTGAAGGGGGAACAGACCCAGTACTTC. Translation: CASSLVKGEQTQYF. Variable domain in full (rest from reference TRBV7-9 and TRBJ2-5): DTGVSQNPRHKITKRGQNVTFRCDPISEHNRLYWYRQTLGQGPEFLTYFQNEAQLEKSRLLSDRFSAERPKGSFSTLEIQRTEQGDSAMYLCASSLVKGEQTQYFGPGTRLLVL.

This clonotype was found many times. The chain links TRBV7-2 to TRBJ1-2; D gene unclear. V was pared by 1 base and J by 4 bases, with 10 bases between. Per the germline V gene, CDR1 is SGHTA and CDR2 is FQGNSA. This CDR3 is built from 14 residues. Here the CDR3 DNA reads TGTGCCAGCAGCTTAGTCGGTAGTTCCTATGGCTACACCTTC. Residues: CASSLVGSSYGYTF. The full variable domain, in which reference TRBV7-2 and TRBJ1-2 provide the parts outside the CDR3, is GAGVSQSPSNKVTEKGKDVELRCDPISGHTALYWYRQSLGQGLEFLIYFQGNSAPDKSGLPSDRFSAERTGGSVSTLTIQRTQQEDSAVYLCASSLVGSSYGYTFGSGTRLTVV.

This clonotype was seen many times. The rearrangement uses TRBV12-3 or TRBV12-4 and TRBJ1-1; D might be TRBD1 (5 bases). The CDR3 consists of 12 residues. Trimming removed 3 bases at V and 6 bases at J, with 8 bases between. The CDR3 is CASSFRGAEAFF. CDR3 DNA: TGTGCCAGCAGTTTCCGGGGCGCTGAAGCTTTCTTT.

This chain connects TRBV29-1 to TRBJ2-2; 7 nucleotides align to TRBD1. CDR1 and CDR2 (germline): SQVTM, ANQGSEA. V shed 7 bases, J shed 1 base, and the junction held 3 bases outside the gene matches. This CDR3 is 13 amino acids long. The CDR3: CSAQGENTGELFF. CDR3 DNA sequence: TGCAGCGCCCAGGGGGAGAACACCGGGGAGCTGTTTTTT.

This clonotype has more than one count but fewer than ten. Being one base from a much bigger clone, this may be a read error. The chain joins TRBV4-2 to TRBJ1-2; D is uncertain. Trimming pared 0 bases from V and 2 bases from J, leaving 4 bases between. Germline assignment: CDR1 LGHNA and CDR2 YNFKEQ. CDR3 length: 13 amino acids. This CDR3 reads CASSQEGNYGYTF. The DNA of the CDR3 is TGTGCCAGCAGCCAAGAGGGAAACTATGGCTACACCTTC.

J is TRBJ2-3 and V is TRBV4-3; the match to TRBD2 covers 12 bases. Trimming at V came to 0 bases and at J to 5 bases, leaving 6 bases not matched to a gene. Per the germline V gene, CDR1 is LGHNA and CDR2 is YSLEER. The CDR3 runs to 17 residues. Written as DNA, the CDR3 is TGCGCCAGCAGCCAAGACCTAGCGGGGGGGCCGGGAGATACGCAGTATTTT. Protein: CASSQDLAGGPGDTQYF.

This clonotype has only a few counts. The chain joins TRBV28 to TRBJ1-5; D not certain. The CDR3 spans 13 residues. The V gene's germline CDR1 is MDHEN and CDR2 SYDVKM. V was pared by 7 bases and J by 5 bases, with 12 bases between. The CDR3 sequence: CASTRREYQPQHF. CDR3 nucleotide sequence: TGTGCCAGCACTCGTAGGGAGTATCAGCCCCAGCATTTT.

A few counts support this clonotype. The chain joins TRBV4-1 to TRBJ1-1; no clear D gene. V was cut by 4 bases and J by 2 bases, with 11 bases left in between. CDR3 length: 14 residues. Germline loops: CDR1 MGHRA, CDR2 YSYEKL. CDR3 in amino acids: CASSRTPINTEAFF. Here the CDR3 DNA reads TGCGCCAGCAGCCGTACTCCTATCAACACTGAAGCTTTCTTT.

This clonotype was observed at least ten times. The chain uses TRBV20-1 and TRBJ2-3, with TRBD2 identical over 13 bases. The CDR3 is 16 residues long. Germline V gives CDR1 DFQATT, CDR2 SNEGSKA (reference sequence). The J segment lost 4 bases and the V segment lost 0 bases, leaving 4 bases of the junction unmatched. CDR3: CSAREILAGGADTQYF. The CDR3 DNA is TGCAGTGCTAGAGAAATACTAGCGGGGGGGGCAGATACGCAGTATTTT.

This rearrangement joins TRBV4-1 to TRBJ1-3, with no clear D. The V end lost 4 bases, the J end lost 4 bases, and 14 bases lay between the germline ends. This CDR3 is 15 amino acids long. Germline V CDR1 and CDR2: MGHRA, YSYEKL. The CDR3 coding sequence is TGCGCCAGCAGCCCACCCACCTCAAGGGGAAACACCATATATTTT. Its protein is CASSPPTSRGNTIYF.

This clonotype was seen once. The genes are TRBV4-3 and TRBJ1-2; D may be TRBD1 (6 bases). CDR1 is LGHNA, CDR2 YSLEER, per germline. The CDR3 runs 16 residues. V lost 4 bases to trimming and J lost 7 bases, with 22 bases between them. The chain's CDR3 is CASSPEILQGRIGYTF. CDR3 bases: TGCGCCAGCAGCCCCGAAATTTTGCAGGGGAGGATTGGCTACACCTTC.

The CDR3 DNA is TGTGCCAGCAGTTTATCGGGCCGGGATGGCTACACCTTC. It encodes CASSLSGRDGYTF. The V gene is TRBV28, the J gene TRBJ1-2; D is unclear. CDR3 size: 13 residues. Germline lookup yields CDR1 MDHEN and CDR2 SYDVKM. V lost 1 base and J lost 6, with 9 bases in between.

The chain uses TRBV19 and TRBJ1-6; 10 bases are shared with TRBD1. V trimming: 3 bases; J trimming: 10 bases; junction bases outside the gene matches: 9. Germline CDR1 reads LNHDA; CDR2 reads SQIVND (reference sequence). This CDR3 region has 16 residues. The CDR3 protein is CASSIGDRGIGSPLHF. The CDR3 bases are TGTGCCAGTAGTATTGGGGACAGGGGAATCGGATCACCCCTCCACTTT.

At least ten counts were recorded for this clonotype. The chain recombines TRBV6-1 with TRBJ1-2; a weak D match, TRBD1 (5 bases). Germline V gene lookup returns CDR1 MNHNS and CDR2 SASEGT. The CDR3 loop spans 12 amino acids. With 5 bases removed from V and 4 bases from J, the gap between germline ends came to 8 bases. CDR3 in DNA: TGTGCCAGCAGTCAAGACAGCTATGGCTACACCTTC. Protein sequence: CASSQDSYGYTF.

Ten or more counts support this clonotype. The rearrangement joins TRBV5-6 to TRBJ2-5; 7 positions match TRBD1. Germline values: CDR1 SGHDT, CDR2 YYEEEE. CDR3 size: 14 residues. Trimming at V came to 7 bases and at J to 4 bases, leaving 10 bases not matched to a gene. The CDR3 protein is CASSRGGGGETQYF. CDR3 DNA: TGTGCCAGCTCGCGAGGGGGCGGAGGAGAGACCCAGTACTTC.

This clonotype was detected ten times or more. This chain links TRBV20-1 with TRBJ1-1; 7 bases fit TRBD1. The J segment lost 1 base and the V segment lost 5 bases, leaving 10 bases of the junction unmatched. The CDR3 is 15 residues long. CDR1 is DFQATT, CDR2 SNEGSKA, per germline (reference sequence). The CDR3 sequence is CSARSPTGTNTEAFF. The CDR3 DNA sequence: TGCAGTGCTCGGTCCCCGACAGGGACGAACACTGAAGCTTTCTTT.